This T cell receptor beta chain stems from a study of identical twins. Overall study results and limits: Out-of-frame sharing of TCR alpha in monozygotic twins was underestimated by models. The conclusions drew on cross-sectional statistical analysis instead of tracking the same donors. Analyses based on zero insertions could be partly confounded by invariant MAIT and iNKT cells.

TCRdb used MiXCR to reprocess the 5' RACE reads, holding one entry per CDR3 protein. The table includes roughly 690,000 distinct CDR3 sequences, 5.5% to 6.5% detected once. The germline V gene has CDR1 MNHEY and CDR2 SVGAGI. Trimming removed 4 bases from V and 5 bases from J, with 13 bases in between. The CDR3 has 14 residues. Among all donors, each was a healthy Caucasian. Ten or more counts support this clonotype. The antigen is unknown. Specimen: naive T cells sorted from blood. The sequence was obtained from a man aged 18 to 29 in good health. The chain couples TRBV6-5 to TRBJ2-3, with a weak D call TRBD2 (5 bases). In DNA, the CDR3 is TGTGCCAGCAGTTTGGCCCCCCGGGGAGATACGCAGTATTTT. Amino acids: CASSLAPRGDTQYF.